This TCR beta chain was observed in a study of cytomegalovirus exposure and HLA in healthy donors. Study-wide findings and caveats: The presence/absence work took it that sequencing depth was about the same across donors. Many donors shared some public TCRs, even though most TCR sequences were rare. Indistinguishable V segments such as TRBV6-2 and TRBV6-3 were excluded.

All donors participated as healthy donors of bone marrow. Vbeta (60) and Jbeta (13) primers were used in the PCR. Using immunoSEQ multiplex PCR, the repertoire was profiled, and TCRdb retains in-frame clones only, with some absent. The table has 310,000 or so clones, about 87% seen once. This CDR3 is built from 13 residues. V lost 2 bases and J lost 1, with 5 bases in between. CDR1 and CDR2 (germline): SNHLY, FYNNEI. Of note for this clone: What it binds is not known.

The sequence came from a woman aged 18-30 years in good health and CMV-seronegative. The rearrangement links TRBV2 to TRBJ1-1, with D uncertain. The sequenced sample consisted of PBMCs. CDR3 DNA: TGTGCCAGCAGTGAAACGGGGAACACTGAAGCTTTCTTT. Encoded protein: CASSETGNTEAFF.